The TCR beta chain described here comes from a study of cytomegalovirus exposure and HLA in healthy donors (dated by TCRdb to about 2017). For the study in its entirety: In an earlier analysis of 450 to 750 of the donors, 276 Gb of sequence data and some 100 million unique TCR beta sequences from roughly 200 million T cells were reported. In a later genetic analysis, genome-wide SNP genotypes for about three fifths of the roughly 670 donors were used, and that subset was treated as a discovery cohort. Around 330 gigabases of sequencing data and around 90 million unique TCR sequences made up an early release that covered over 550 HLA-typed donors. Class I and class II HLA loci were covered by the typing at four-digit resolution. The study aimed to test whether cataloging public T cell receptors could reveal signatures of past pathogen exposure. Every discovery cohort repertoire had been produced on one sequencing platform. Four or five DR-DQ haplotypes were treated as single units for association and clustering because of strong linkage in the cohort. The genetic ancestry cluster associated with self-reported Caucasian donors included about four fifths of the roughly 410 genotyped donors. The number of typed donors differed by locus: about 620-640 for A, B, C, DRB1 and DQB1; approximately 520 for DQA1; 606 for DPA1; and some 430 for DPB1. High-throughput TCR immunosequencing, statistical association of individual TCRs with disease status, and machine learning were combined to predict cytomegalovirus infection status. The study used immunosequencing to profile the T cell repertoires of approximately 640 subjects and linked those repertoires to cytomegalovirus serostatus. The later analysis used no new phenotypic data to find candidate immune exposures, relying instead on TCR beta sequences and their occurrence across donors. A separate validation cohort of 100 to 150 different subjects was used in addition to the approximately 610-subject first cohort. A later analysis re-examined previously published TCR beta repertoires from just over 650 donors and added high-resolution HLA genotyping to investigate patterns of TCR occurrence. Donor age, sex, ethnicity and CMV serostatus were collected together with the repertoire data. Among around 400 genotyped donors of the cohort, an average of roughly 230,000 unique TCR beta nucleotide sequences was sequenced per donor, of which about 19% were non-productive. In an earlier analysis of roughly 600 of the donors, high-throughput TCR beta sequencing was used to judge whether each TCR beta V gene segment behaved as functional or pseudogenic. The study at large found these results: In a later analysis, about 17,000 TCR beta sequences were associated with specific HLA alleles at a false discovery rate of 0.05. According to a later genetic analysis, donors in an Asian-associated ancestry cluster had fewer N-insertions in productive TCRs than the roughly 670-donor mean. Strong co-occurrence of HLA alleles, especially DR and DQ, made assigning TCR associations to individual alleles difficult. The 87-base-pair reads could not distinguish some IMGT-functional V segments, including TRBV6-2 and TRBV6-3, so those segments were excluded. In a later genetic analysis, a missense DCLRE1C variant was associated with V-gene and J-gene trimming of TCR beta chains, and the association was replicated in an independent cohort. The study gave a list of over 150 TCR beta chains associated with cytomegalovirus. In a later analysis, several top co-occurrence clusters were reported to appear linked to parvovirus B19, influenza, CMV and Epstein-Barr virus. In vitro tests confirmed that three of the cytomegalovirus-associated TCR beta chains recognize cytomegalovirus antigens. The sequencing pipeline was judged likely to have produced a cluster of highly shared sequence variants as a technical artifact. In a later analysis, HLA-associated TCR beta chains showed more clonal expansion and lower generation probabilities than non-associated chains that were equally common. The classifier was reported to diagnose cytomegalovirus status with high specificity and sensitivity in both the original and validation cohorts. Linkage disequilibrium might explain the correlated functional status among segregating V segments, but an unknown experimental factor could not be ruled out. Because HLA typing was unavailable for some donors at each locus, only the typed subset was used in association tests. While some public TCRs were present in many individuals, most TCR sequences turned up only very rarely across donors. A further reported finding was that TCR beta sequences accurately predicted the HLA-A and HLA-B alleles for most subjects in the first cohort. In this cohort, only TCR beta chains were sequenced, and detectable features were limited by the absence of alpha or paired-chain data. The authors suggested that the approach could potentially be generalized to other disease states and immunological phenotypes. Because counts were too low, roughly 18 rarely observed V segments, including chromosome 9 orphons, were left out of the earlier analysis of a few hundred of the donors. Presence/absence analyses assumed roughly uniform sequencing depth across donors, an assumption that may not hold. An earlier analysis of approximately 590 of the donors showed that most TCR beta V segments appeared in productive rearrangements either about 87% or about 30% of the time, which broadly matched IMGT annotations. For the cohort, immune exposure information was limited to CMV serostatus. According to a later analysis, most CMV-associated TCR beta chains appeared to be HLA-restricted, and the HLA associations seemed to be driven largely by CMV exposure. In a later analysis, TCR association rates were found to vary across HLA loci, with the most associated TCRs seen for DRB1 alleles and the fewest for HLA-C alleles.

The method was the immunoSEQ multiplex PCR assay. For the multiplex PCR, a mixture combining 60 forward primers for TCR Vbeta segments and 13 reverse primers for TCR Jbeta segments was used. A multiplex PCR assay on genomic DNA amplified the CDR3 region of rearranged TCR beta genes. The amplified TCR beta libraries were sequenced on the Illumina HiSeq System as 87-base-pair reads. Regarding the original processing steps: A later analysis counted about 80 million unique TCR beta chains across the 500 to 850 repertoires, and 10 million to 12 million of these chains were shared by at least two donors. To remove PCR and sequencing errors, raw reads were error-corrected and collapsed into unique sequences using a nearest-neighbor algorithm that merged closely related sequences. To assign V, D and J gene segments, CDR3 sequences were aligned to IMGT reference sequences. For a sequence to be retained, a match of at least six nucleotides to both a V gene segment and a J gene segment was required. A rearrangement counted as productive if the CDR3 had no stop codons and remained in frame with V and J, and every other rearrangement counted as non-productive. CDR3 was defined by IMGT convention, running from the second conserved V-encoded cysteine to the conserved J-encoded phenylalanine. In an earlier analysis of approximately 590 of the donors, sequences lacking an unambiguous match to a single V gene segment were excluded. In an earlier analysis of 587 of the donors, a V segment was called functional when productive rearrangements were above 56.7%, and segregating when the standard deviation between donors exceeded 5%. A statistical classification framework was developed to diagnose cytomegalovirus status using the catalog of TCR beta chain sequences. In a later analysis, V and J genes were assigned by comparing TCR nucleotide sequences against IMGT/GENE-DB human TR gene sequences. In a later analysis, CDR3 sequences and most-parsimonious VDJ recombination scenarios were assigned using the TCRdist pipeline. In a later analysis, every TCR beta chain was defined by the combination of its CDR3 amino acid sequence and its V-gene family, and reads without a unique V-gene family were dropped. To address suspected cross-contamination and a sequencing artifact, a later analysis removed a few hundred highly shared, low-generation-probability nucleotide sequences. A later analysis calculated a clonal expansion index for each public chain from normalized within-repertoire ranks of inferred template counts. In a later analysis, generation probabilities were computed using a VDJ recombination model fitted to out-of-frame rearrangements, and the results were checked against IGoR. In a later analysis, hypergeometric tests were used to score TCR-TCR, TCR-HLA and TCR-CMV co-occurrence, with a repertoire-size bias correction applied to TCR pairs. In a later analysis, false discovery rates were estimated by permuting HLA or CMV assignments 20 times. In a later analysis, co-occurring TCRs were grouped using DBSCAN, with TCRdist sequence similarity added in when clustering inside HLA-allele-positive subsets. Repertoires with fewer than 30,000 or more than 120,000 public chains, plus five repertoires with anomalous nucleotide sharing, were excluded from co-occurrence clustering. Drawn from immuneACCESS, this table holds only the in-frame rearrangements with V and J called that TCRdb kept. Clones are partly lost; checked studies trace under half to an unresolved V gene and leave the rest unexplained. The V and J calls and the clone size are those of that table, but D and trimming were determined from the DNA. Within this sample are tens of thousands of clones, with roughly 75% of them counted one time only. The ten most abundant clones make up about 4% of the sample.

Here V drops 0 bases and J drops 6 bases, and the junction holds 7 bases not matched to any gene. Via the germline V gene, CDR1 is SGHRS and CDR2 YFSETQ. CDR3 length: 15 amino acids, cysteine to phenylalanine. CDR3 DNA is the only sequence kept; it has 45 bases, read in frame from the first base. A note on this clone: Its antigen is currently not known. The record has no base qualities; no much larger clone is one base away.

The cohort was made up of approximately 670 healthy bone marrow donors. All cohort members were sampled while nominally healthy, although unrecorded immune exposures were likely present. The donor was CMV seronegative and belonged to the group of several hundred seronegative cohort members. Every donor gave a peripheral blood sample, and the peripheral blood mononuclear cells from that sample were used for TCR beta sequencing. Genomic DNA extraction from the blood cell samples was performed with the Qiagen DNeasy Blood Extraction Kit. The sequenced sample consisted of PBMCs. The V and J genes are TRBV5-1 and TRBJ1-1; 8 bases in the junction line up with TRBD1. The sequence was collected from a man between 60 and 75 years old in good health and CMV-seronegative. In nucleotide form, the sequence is TGCGCCAGCAGCTTGGTGATCCAGGGGGCAGCTGAAGCTTTCTTT. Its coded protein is CASSLVIQGAAEAFF. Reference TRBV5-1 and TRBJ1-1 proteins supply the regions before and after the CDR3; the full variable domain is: KAGVTQTPRYLIKTRGQQVTLSCSPISGHRSVSWYQQTPGQGLQFLFEYFSETQRNKGNFPGRFSGRQFSNSRSEMNVSTLELGDSALYLCASSLVIQGAAEAFFGQGTRLTVV.